Below are 16 T cell receptor beta chains sequenced from a single sample in a study of blood T cells in healthy people across ages. It was with a sample-barcoded 5' primer and a J-beta primer mix that a second PCR of roughly 7 to 12 cycles was run. TCRdb used MiXCR to reprocess the 5' RACE reads, holding one entry per CDR3 protein. In the table there are 790,000 or so distinct CDR3 sequences, around 50% of which are singletons. Sequenced material: blood. The receptors come from an elderly man in good health.

This chain uses TRBV20-1 with TRBJ2-3; 8 nucleotides agree with TRBD2. The junction had 9 bases not matched to a gene; V was cut back by 3 bases and J by 4 bases. The CDR3 runs to 15 residues. The V gene's germline CDR1 is DFQATT and CDR2 SNEGSKA (reference sequence). CDR3 DNA sequence: TGCAGTGCTAGGTCCGGGAGGGGTAGCGCAGATACGCAGTATTTT. Its translation is CSARSGRGSADTQYF.

CDR3 sequence: CSADTTGYREKLFF. As DNA, the CDR3 is TGCAGTGCTGACACGACAGGGTATAGGGAAAAACTGTTTTTT. V usage is TRBV20-1 and J usage is TRBJ1-4; 7 bases are a match to TRBD1. Germline V gene lookup returns CDR1 DFQATT and CDR2 SNEGSKA (reference sequence). V was clipped by 5 bases and J by 8 bases; unmatched bases: 11. The CDR3 is made up of 14 amino acids.

The V call is TRBV20-1, the J call TRBJ2-1, with 7 bases identical to TRBD2. The J call is in doubt because the DNA end fits TRBJ2-7 better. The CDR3 sequence is 13 residues long. The germline gives CDR1 DFQATT, CDR2 SNEGSKA (reference sequence). Here the CDR3 DNA reads TGCAGTGCTAGTAGTAGCGGGTACAATGAGCAGTACTTC. This translates into CSASSSGYNEQYF.

This clonotype was observed a handful of times. J is TRBJ2-1 and V is TRBV6-1; TRBD2 agrees at 7 bases. The CDR3 loop spans 13 amino acids. Trimming at V came to 7 bases and at J to 2 bases, leaving 2 bases not matched to a gene. The germline V gene has CDR1 MNHNS and CDR2 SASEGT. In DNA, the CDR3 is TGTGCCAGCATTGCGGGGGCCTACAATGAGCAGTTCTTC. It codes for CASIAGAYNEQFF.

The chain carries TRBV7-9 and TRBJ2-1; TRBD2 agrees at 11 bases. The CDR3 spans 13 residues. Germline V gene lookup returns CDR1 SEHNR and CDR2 FQNEAQ (reference sequence). The J segment lost 7 bases and the V segment lost 7 bases, leaving 3 bases of the junction unmatched. The CDR3 DNA reads TGTGCCAGCATGACTAGCGGGATGAATGAGCAGTTCTTC. It encodes CASMTSGMNEQFF.

This rearrangement joins TRBV5-5 to TRBJ1-2; TRBD1 agrees at 11 bases. This CDR3 is 16 amino acids long. V shed 0 bases and J 2 bases; nucleotides not matched to a gene: 3. Germline CDR1 SGHKS, CDR2 YYEKEE (reference sequence). DNA of the CDR3: TGTGCCAGCAGCTTGGGAGGACAGGGGGCGAACTATGGCTACACCTTC. This translates into CASSLGGQGANYGYTF.

This clonotype occurred many times. This sequence joins TRBV11-3 and TRBJ1-6; no clear D. Trimming stripped 1 base from V and 5 bases from J, with 6 bases between. CDR1 and CDR2 (germline): SGHNT, YENEEA. The CDR3 sequence is 14 residues long. The DNA of the CDR3 is TGTGCCAGCAGCTTAGGCGGGGATAATTCACCCCTCCACTTT. Residues: CASSLGGDNSPLHF.

This clonotype has only one observation. The chain links TRBV7-8 to TRBJ2-5; 9 positions match TRBD2. Germline loops: CDR1 SGHVS, CDR2 FQNEAQ. V shed 3 bases and J 5 bases; nucleotides not matched to a gene: 4. This CDR3 spans 14 amino acids. CDR3 sequence reads: CASSFGGRAETQYF. CDR3 sequence (DNA): TGTGCCAGCAGCTTTGGCGGGAGGGCTGAGACCCAGTACTTC.

This clonotype was seen only once. This clone may be a read error of a much larger clone one base away. The chain is built from TRBV20-1 and TRBJ2-1; TRBD2 matches at 9 bases. V trimming: 4 bases; J trimming: 13 bases; junction bases outside the gene matches: 17. This CDR3 contains 15 residues. The germline V gene encodes CDR1 DFQATT and CDR2 SNEGSKA (reference sequence). For the CDR3, the DNA is TGCAGTGCTATTAGCGGGAGTGGGGCCCAAGAGACCCAGTTCTTC. Amino acid sequence: CSAISGSGAQETQFF.

This rearrangement joins TRBV5-6 to TRBJ2-5, with a tentative D call TRBD2 (5 bases). Germline V gene sequence: CDR1 SGHDT, CDR2 YYEEEE. V lost 3 bases to trimming and J lost 5 bases, with 14 bases between them. The CDR3 length is 14 residues. The CDR3, as DNA: TGTGCCAGCAGCTCGAGGACTCAAGGGGAGACCCAGTACTTC. Translated, it gives CASSSRTQGETQYF.

The chain employs TRBV20-1 and TRBJ2-7, with D uncertain. The germline V gene has CDR1 DFQATT and CDR2 SNEGSKA (reference sequence). Deletions cut 2 bases from V and 0 bases from J, with 17 bases between. The CDR3 runs to 16 residues. The CDR3 DNA reads as TGCAGTGCTAGATTTAATAAGGGAACCAGCTCCTACGAGCAGTACTTC. It translates to CSARFNKGTSSYEQYF.

The chain has TRBV6-5 and TRBJ2-5; TRBD1 or TRBD2 may be the D gene (6 bases each). This CDR3 is built from 16 residues. The V gene lost 2 bases and the J gene lost 5 bases, with 18 bases spanning the gap. From germline, CDR1 is MNHEY and CDR2 SVGAGI. The CDR3: CASSYVWRGFQETQYF. CDR3 DNA: TGTGCCAGCAGTTACGTATGGAGGGGGTTCCAGGAGACCCAGTACTTC.

This clonotype was detected only a few times. The rearrangement links TRBV9 to TRBJ2-2; 8 bases map to TRBD1. Germline CDR1 is SGDLS and CDR2 is YYNGEE. The junction had 4 bases not matched to a gene; V was cut back by 4 bases and J by 5 bases. The CDR3 is 14 residues long. This CDR3 reads CASSPHRGTGELFF. CDR3 sequence (DNA): TGTGCCAGCAGCCCCCACAGGGGGACCGGGGAGCTGTTTTTT. Using reference TRBV9 and TRBJ2-2 for the parts outside the CDR3, the full variable domain is DSGVTQTPKHLITATGQRVTLRCSPRSGDLSVYWYQQSLDQGLQFLIQYYNGEERAKGNILERFSAQQFPDLHSELNLSSLELGDSALYFCASSPHRGTGELFFGEGSRLTVL.

The chain links TRBV20-1 to TRBJ1-2; a weak D match, TRBD1 (5 bases). V lost 3 bases, J lost 4 bases, and 9 bases lay in between. CDR1 is DFQATT and CDR2 is SNEGSKA in the germline V gene (reference sequence). CDR3 length: 12 residues. The CDR3 bases are TGCAGTGCTAGCACAGGAGTCTATGGCTACACCTTC. Translating it yields CSASTGVYGYTF.

This chain joins TRBV7-9 and TRBJ2-1; D assignment may be TRBD1 or TRBD2 (5 bases each). The J call is in doubt because the DNA end fits TRBJ2-7 better. Per germline, CDR1 SEHNR and CDR2 FQNEAQ (reference sequence). This CDR3 is 15 amino acids long. The CDR3 is CASSFRDPPYNEQYF. CDR3 DNA: TGTGCCAGCAGCTTCAGGGACCCCCCCTACAATGAGCAGTACTTC.

This chain uses TRBV29-1 with TRBJ2-1, with TRBD2 matching over 8 bases. The V gene's germline CDR1 is SQVTM and CDR2 ANQGSEA. V shed 0 bases and J 3 bases; nucleotides not matched to a gene: 7. The CDR3 is made up of 16 amino acids. The CDR3: CSVEERGGSIYNEQFF. In DNA, the CDR3 is TGCAGCGTTGAAGAACGGGGGGGCTCTATCTACAATGAGCAGTTCTTC.